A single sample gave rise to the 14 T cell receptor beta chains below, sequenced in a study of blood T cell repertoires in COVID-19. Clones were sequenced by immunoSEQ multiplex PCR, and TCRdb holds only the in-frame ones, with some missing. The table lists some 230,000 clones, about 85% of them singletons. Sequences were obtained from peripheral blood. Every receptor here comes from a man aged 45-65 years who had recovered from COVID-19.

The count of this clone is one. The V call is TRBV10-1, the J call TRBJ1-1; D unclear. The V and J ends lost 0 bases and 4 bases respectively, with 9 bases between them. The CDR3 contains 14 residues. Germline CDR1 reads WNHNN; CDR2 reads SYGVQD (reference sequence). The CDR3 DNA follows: TGCGCCAGCAGTGAGTCTGGCATCCCCACTGAAGCTTTCTTT. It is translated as CASSESGIPTEAFF.

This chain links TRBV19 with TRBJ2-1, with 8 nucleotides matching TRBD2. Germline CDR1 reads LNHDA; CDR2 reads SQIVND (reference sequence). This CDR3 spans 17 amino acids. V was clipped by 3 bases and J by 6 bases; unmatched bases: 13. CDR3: CASSITLSGRYLNEQFF. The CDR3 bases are TGTGCCAGTAGTATCACCCTCAGCGGGAGATACCTCAATGAGCAGTTCTTC.

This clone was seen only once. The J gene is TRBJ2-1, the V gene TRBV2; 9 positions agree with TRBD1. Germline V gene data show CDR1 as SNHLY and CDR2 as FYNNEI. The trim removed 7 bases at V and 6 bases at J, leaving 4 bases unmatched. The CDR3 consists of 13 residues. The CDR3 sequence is CASNSGQGNEQFF. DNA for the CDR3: TGTGCCAGCAACTCGGGACAGGGCAATGAGCAGTTCTTC.

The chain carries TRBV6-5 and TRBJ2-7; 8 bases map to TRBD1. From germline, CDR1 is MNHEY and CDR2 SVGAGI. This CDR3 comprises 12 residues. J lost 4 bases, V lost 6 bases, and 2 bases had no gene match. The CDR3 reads CASSRDRYEQYF. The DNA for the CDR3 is TGTGCCAGCAGCCGGGACAGGTACGAGCAGTACTTC.

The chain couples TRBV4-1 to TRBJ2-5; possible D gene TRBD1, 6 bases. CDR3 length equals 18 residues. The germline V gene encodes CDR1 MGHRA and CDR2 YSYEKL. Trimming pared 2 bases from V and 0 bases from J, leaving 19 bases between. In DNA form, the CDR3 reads TGCGCCAGCAGCCAACGATCTATCCCGCGGACAGACCAAGAGACCCAGTACTTC. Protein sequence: CASSQRSIPRTDQETQYF.

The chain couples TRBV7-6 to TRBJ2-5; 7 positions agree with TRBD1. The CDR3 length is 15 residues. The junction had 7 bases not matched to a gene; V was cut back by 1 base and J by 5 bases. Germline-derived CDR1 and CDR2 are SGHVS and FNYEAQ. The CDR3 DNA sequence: TGTGCCAGCAGCTTAGTAGGGGGCTTGGCGGAGACCCAGTACTTC. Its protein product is CASSLVGGLAETQYF.

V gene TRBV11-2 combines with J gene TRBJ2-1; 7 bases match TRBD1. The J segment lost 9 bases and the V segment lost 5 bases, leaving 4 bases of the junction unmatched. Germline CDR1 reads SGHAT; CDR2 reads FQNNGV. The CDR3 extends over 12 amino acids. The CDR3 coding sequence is TGTGCCAGCAGCGGAACAGGGGTTGAGCAGTTCTTC. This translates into CASSGTGVEQFF.

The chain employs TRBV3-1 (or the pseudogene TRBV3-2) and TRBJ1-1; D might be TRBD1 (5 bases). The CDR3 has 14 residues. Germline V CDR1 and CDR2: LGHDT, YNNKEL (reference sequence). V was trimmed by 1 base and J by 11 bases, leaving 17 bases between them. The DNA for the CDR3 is TGTGCCAGCAGCCAAGTTTGGGAGGGGAGTGTGGCTTTCTTT. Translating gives CASSQVWEGSVAFF.

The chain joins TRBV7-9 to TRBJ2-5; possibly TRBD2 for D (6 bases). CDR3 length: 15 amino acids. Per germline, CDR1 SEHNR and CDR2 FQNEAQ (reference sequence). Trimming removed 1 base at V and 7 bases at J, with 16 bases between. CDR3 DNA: TGTGCCAGCAGCTTAGTGTCGGAGGGGTCGGGGACCCAGTACTTC. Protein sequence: CASSLVSEGSGTQYF.

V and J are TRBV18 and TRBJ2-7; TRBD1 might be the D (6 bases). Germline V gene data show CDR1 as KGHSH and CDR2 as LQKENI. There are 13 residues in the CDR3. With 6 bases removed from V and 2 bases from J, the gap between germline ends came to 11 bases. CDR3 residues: CASSLGQTYEQYF. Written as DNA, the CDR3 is TGTGCCAGCTCCCTCGGACAGACCTACGAGCAGTACTTC.

The CDR3 is CASRSQGSEQYF. In DNA, the CDR3 is TGTGCCAGCAGGTCCCAGGGCAGCGAGCAGTACTTC. V and J are TRBV6-6 and TRBJ2-7; D perhaps matches TRBD1 (5 bases). The germline V gene encodes CDR1 MNHNY and CDR2 SVGAGI (reference sequence). Trimming took off 6 bases at V and 6 bases at J, with 12 bases between the two ends. The CDR3 consists of 12 residues.

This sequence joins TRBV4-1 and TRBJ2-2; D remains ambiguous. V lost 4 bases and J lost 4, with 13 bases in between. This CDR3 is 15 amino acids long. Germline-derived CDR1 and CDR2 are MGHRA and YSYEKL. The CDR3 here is CASSPTTRGTGELFF. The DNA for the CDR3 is TGCGCCAGCAGCCCTACTACCCGAGGCACCGGGGAGCTGTTTTTT.

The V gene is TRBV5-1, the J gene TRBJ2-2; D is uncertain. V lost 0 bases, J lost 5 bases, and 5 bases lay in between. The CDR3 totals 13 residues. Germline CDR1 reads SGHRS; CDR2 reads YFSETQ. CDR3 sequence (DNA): TGCGCCAGCAGCTTGGCCCAGACCGGGGAGCTGTTTTTT. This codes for CASSLAQTGELFF.

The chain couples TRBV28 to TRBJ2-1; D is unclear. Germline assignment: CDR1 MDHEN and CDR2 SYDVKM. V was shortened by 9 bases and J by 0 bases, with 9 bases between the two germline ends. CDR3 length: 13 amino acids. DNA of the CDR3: TGTGCCAGTGTAACGGGCTCCTACAATGAGCAGTTCTTC. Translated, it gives CASVTGSYNEQFF. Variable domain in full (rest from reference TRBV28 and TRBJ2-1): DVKVTQSSRYLVKRTGEKVFLECVQDMDHENMFWYRQDPGLGLRLIYFSYDVKMKEKGDIPEGYSVSREKKERFSLILESASTNQTSMYLCASVTGSYNEQFFGPGTRLTVL.